The clone carrying this TCR beta chain was observed a handful of times. Antigen: not known. The data belong to a study of vaccination and CD4 T cells after COVID-19. For the study at large: Stimulation of cells relied on overlapping spike peptides derived from SARS-CoV-2, HCoV-NL63, HCoV-OC43 and HCoV-229E. Cultures acting as controls obtained a CEFX pool, an HIV-1 Nef pool, or no peptide. Study findings and constraints: Median reactive clonotypes, those recognizing SARS-CoV-2, rose from around 21 to 38, not significantly.

The CDR3 covers 13 residues. Germline V CDR1 and CDR2: SEHNR, FQNEAQ (reference sequence). V was trimmed by 1 base and J by 0 bases, leaving 3 bases between them. As for treatment: approximately nine-day PBMC culture with coronavirus spike peptide pools or control peptides (ViraFEST assay). Before TCRs were sequenced, ViraFEST expanded antigen-specific T cells with peptide pools. The Oncomine TCR Beta short-read assay was what sequenced the DNA obtained from cultured CD4+ T cells. MiXCR was run by TCRdb on the PCR reads, yielding one entry per CDR3 protein. This table holds roughly 14,000 distinct CDR3 sequences, just under 35% found once.

The J gene is TRBJ1-1, the V gene TRBV7-9; the D is unclear. Sequencing was done on a sample of cultured CD4+ T cells from blood. The clonotype comes from a human donor with COVID-19. The CDR3 sequence: CASSLVVNTEAFF. For the CDR3, the DNA is TGTGCCAGCAGCTTAGTGGTGAACACTGAAGCTTTCTTT.